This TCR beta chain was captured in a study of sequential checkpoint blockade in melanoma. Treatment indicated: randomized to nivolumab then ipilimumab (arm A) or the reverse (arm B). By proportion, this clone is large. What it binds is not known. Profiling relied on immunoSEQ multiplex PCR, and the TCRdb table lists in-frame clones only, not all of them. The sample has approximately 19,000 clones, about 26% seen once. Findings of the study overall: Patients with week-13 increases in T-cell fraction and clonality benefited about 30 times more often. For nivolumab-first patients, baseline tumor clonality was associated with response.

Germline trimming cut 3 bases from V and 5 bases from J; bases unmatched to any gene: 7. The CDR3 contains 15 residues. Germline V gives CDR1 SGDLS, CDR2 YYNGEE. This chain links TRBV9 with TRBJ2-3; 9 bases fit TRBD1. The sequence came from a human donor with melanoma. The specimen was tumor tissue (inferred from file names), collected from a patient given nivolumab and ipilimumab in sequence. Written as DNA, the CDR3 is TGTGCCAGCAGCGCACGGGACAGGGAGCAAGATACGCAGTATTTT. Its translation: CASSARDREQDTQYF.